This T cell receptor beta chain was retrieved from a study of shared clonotypes between healthy human individuals. As for the study in general: CD4 naive cells filled three plates per donor, CD4 memory three, CD8 naive two and CD8 memory one.

The naive CD8 fraction comprised CD45RO-negative cells positively selected for CCR7 and excluded terminally differentiated effector memory CD45RA+ cells. Losses at the gene ends were 4 bases for V and 1 base for J; bases not matched to a gene: 10. CDR1 and CDR2 (germline): SGHRS, YFSETQ. CDR3 length equals 16 residues. Deep-level assay runs were performed. Authors' analysis steps: There were no quality scores in the junction-only immunoSEQ sequences, so filtering differed. The assay was immunoSEQ multiplex PCR, and TCRdb's table has in-frame clones only and misses some. That table furnishes V, J and clone size, whereas the DNA furnished D and trimming. The table lists around 2.1 million clones, 85% to 95% of them singletons. General study points: Sharing across four donors was highest in naive CD4 (roughly 5%) and lowest in memory CD8 (roughly 0.4%).

A note on this clone: Antigen unknown.

The V call is TRBV5-1, the J call TRBJ1-1; 7 bases are shared with TRBD1. Input material: naive CD8+ T cells from PBMCs. The receptor comes from a man between 18 and 35 years old in good health. Some clones in this sample may be carry-over from other donors' samples. The CDR3 is CASSAASQGTNTEAFF. The CDR3 DNA sequence: TGCGCCAGCAGCGCCGCGTCACAGGGGACGAACACTGAAGCTTTCTTT. Together with reference TRBV5-1 and TRBJ1-1, the CDR3 gives the full variable domain: KAGVTQTPRYLIKTRGQQVTLSCSPISGHRSVSWYQQTPGQGLQFLFEYFSETQRNKGNFPGRFSGRQFSNSRSEMNVSTLELGDSALYLCASSAASQGTNTEAFFGQGTRLTVV.